This T cell receptor (beta chain) was observed in a study of T cells in Graves' hyperthyroidism and ophthalmopathy. Patients showing uncontrolled infection, other autoimmune disease, pregnancy or lactation were ineligible. The study based diagnoses on clinical symptoms, serum thyroxine and TRAb, thyroid ultrasound and orbital computed tomography. V lost 4 bases to trimming and J lost 7 bases; unmatched junction nucleotides: 10. Germline V CDR1 and CDR2: DFQATT, SNEGSKA (reference sequence). This CDR3 has 15 amino acids. What was amplified from RNA transcripts were TCR beta CDR3 regions. The TCR CDR3 was amplified in a first-round RT-PCR using the HTBI primer set. MiXCR was run by TCRdb on the multiplex PCR reads, yielding one entry per CDR3 protein. The sample shows roughly 500,000 distinct CDR3 sequences, roughly a sixth of them seen only once.

The TCR originated in a woman in her thirties with Graves' ophthalmopathy. The sample comprised blood. V and J are TRBV20-1 and TRBJ2-5; 12 bases are a match to TRBD1. CDR3 coding DNA: TGCAGTGCTACGAACCGGGACAGGGGGCAGCGGACCCAGTACTTC. Protein: CSATNRDRGQRTQYF.